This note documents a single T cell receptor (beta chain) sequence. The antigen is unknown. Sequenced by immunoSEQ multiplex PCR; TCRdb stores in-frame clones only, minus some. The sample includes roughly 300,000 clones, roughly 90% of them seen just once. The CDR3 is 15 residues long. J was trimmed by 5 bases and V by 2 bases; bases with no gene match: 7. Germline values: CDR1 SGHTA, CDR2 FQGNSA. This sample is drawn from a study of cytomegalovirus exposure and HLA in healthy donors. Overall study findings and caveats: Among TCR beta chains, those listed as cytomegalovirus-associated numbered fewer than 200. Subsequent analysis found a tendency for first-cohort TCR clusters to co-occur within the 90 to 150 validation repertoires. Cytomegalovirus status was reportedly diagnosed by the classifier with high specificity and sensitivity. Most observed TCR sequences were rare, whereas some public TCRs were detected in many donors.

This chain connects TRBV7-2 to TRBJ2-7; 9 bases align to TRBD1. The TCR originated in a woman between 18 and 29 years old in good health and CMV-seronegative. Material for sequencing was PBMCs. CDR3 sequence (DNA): TGTGCCAGCAGCTTAAACCGGGACAGGGCCCACGAGCAGTACTTC. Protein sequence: CASSLNRDRAHEQYF.